This T cell receptor (beta chain) was observed in a study of blood T cell repertoires in COVID-19 (dated by TCRdb to 2019 to 2021). For the wider study: The collaborator samples originated in the United States, Italy and Spain and spanned the acute and convalescent phases of COVID-19. The prospective study material was composed of cDNA or gDNA derived from T cells, B-cell-depleted T cells, or PBMCs. Subjects who had been exposed to COVID-19, were actively infected with it, or had recovered from it provided the deeply sampled blood TCRbeta repertoires that made up the dataset. A freely available public database, intended as a resource for researchers studying the immune response to SARS-CoV-2, is where the repertoires were released. The samples were drawn from the first 160 participants of the ongoing ImmuneRACE study and from 950 to 1,500 subjects provided by 6 global collaborators. The sample metadata nearly always contained a de-identified subject ID, COVID-19 status, age in years and sex. HLA class I and class II types, where available, came from metadata supplied by the sample provider rather than from assay-based typing.

The investigation overall reported the following: The amount of clinical and demographic metadata varied by source and participant and was provided uncurated.

As to this clone: Its antigen is not yet known. The sample holds no much larger clone one base away, and base qualities are not on file.

From the germline V gene, CDR1 is SGHRS and CDR2 is YFSETQ. V is cut by 2 bases and J by 5 bases, and the space between the germline ends is 10 bases. The CDR3 has 13 amino acids, counting the end cysteine and phenylalanine. Only the CDR3 region is kept as DNA, spanning 39 bases read in frame from base 1. TCRbeta CDR3 regions were amplified from genomic DNA using the immunoSEQ Assay, a bias-controlled multiplex PCR. The study's own analysis went as follows. The number of nucleated cells in each sample was estimated from the amplification of reference gene primers within the assay. Sequence reads were collapsed and filtered to measure the absolute abundance of every unique TCRbeta CDR3 rearrangement. For each sample, productive Simpson clonality was calculated as the square root of Simpson's diversity index across productive rearrangements. Not all clones reach the TCRdb copy of this immuneACCESS table, which keeps in-frame sequences only. Checked studies attribute under half of the gap to unresolved V genes and leave the rest unexplained. V, J and clone size derive from that table, while D and trimming were established from the DNA sequence. The sample profile shows some 74,000 clones; around 80% of them were found once. Clones ranked in the top ten supply about 4.4% of the sample.

The collaborating institutions used their own protocols to collect whole blood in K2EDTA tubes. For TCRbeta analysis, collaborators shipped samples as frozen whole blood, isolated PBMCs, or DNA extracted from either of those sample types. Recombination linked TRBV5-1 to TRBJ1-1; the D gene identity is not certain. The TCR comes from a woman older than 75 with active or convalescent COVID-19. The specimen was peripheral blood. The CDR3 reads as follows: CASSFDTGTEAFF. The nucleotide sequence is TGCGCCAGCAGCTTTGACACTGGTACTGAAGCTTTCTTT.